Reported below is one TCR beta chain. These data belong to a study of blood T cell repertoires in COVID-19. Turning to the study itself: Some COVID-19 samples were acute and others convalescent; all came from the United States, Italy and Spain. PBMCs, B-cell-depleted T cells, or T cells were the source of the cDNA or gDNA that made up the material.

In the authors' workflow: From reference gene primer amplification, estimates of nucleated cell counts were derived. Data came from immunoSEQ multiplex PCR; TCRdb stores just in-frame clones and leaves some out. V and J calls and clone size are those listed in that table; D and trimming were worked out from the DNA. Found here are around 330,000 clones, around 88% of them singletons; the top ten hold about 1.5%. V lost 2 bases, J lost 6 bases, and 17 bases lay in between. CDR3 length: 16 amino acids. Germline V gene sequence: CDR1 LGHDT, CDR2 YNNKEL (reference sequence). This chain uses TRBV3-1 (or the pseudogene TRBV3-2) with TRBJ2-1; no definite D call. The sequenced sample was peripheral blood. The source is a woman in her 30s with COVID-19, enrolled during active disease. CDR3 in amino acids: CASSQNPATLFNEQFF. For the CDR3, the DNA is TGTGCCAGCAGCCAAAATCCCGCTACCCTCTTCAATGAGCAGTTCTTC.